The T cell receptor beta chain described here comes from a study of shared clonotypes between healthy human individuals. Study-wide results and limits: Represented genetic and exposure-history diversity was restricted by having few donors.

The germline V gene has CDR1 SNHLY and CDR2 FYNNEI. Trimming cost V 2 bases and J 1 base, with 10 bases left between them. The CDR3 consists of 15 residues. The table lists this clone with a count of one. What it recognizes is unknown. Replicate PCRs run on unsorted PBMC used 300 to 350 ng DNA, which was approximately 29,000 T cell genomes. Assay used: immunoSEQ multiplex PCR; TCRdb lists only in-frame clones, some missing. There are hundreds of thousands of clones in the sample; about 80% occur only once, and around 13% lies in the top ten. The sequence derives from a woman aged 35 to 49 in good health. Some clones in this sample may be carry-over from other donors' samples. Sequencing input: PBMCs. The V and J genes are TRBV2 and TRBJ2-3, with D maybe TRBD2 (5 bases). The CDR3 region is CASSERSGGTDTQYF. The CDR3 DNA follows: TGTGCCAGCAGTGAACGGAGCGGTGGCACAGATACGCAGTATTTT.